The clone carrying this T cell receptor (beta chain) is medium-sized. The antigen remains unidentified. Produced via immunoSEQ multiplex PCR; TCRdb's table is partial and in-frame only. The sample consists of under 8,500 clones, 74% of them appearing once. The data stem from a study of tumor-infiltrating lymphocytes in localized non-small cell lung cancer. Study summary: The cohort mixed smokers and never-smokers, several histologies, and some post-neoadjuvant-chemotherapy samples. From each patient, both tumor and uninvolved lung, non-adjacent to tumor, were sampled.

V was pared by 3 bases and J by 0 bases, with 11 bases between. In germline, CDR1 is LNHDA, CDR2 SQIVND (reference sequence). The CDR3 is made up of 15 amino acids. Study-level findings and limits: IM1 and IM2 tumors showed no difference in T-cell fraction.

The V call is TRBV19, the J call TRBJ1-2; D unclear. The sequenced material came from uninvolved lung tissue not adjacent to the tumor. The sequence derives from a human donor with non-small cell lung cancer. The CDR3: CASSIEQTSNYGYTF. DNA of the CDR3: TGTGCCAGTAGTATCGAACAGACCTCTAACTATGGCTACACCTTC.